These T cell receptor beta chains were read from a single sample in a study of T cells in Graves' hyperthyroidism and ophthalmopathy. TCRdb independently ran MiXCR on the multiplex PCR reads; one entry per CDR3 protein. This sample has some 700,000 distinct CDR3 sequences, with 17% found just once. Sequencing input: blood. All receptors come from a man in his fifties with Graves' hyperthyroidism. CDR3s include the opening cysteine and the closing phenylalanine or tryptophan. Only some rows state a clone size, as once, few, many or a class for expanded clones.

j_call clone_size v_call cdr3_aa
TRBJ1-5 . TRBV18 CASSPGEKQPQHF
TRBJ2-2 . TRBV6-1 CASRAGTYHTGELFF
TRBJ2-5 many TRBV28 CASFSRARETQYF
TRBJ1-1 many TRBV12-3/TRBV12-4 CASISNREYISAFF
TRBJ2-5 . TRBV6-5 CASSYTDRGWETQYF
TRBJ2-5 many TRBV5-1 CASSAGDSGLETQYF
TRBJ2-1 . TRBV10-1 CASSESVRDRGQDEQFF
TRBJ2-7 many TRBV6-2/TRBV6-3 CASRNEREGRHEQYF
TRBJ2-6 . TRBV5-1 CASSFPPGTGANVLTF
TRBJ1-2 many TRBV2 CASSDGPNYGYTF
TRBJ2-1 few TRBV10-1 CANRDRRSNEQFF
TRBJ2-1 many TRBV28 CASSFRGRYNEQFF
TRBJ2-2 many TRBV12-3/TRBV12-4 CASSGRDRGNTGELFF
TRBJ2-2 few TRBV10-1 CASSASPTGELFF
TRBJ2-1 many TRBV11-1 CASSLAGGWEQFF
TRBJ1-1 many TRBV3-1 CASSETRSEAFF
TRBJ2-1 few TRBV6-5 CASSNLAGIYNEQFF
TRBJ1-3 . TRBV5-1 CASSLAGYGNTIYF
TRBJ2-7 many TRBV7-8 CASSISSGNYEQYF
TRBJ1-1 . TRBV4-3 CASSQDTVNTEAFF
TRBJ2-6 few TRBV24-1 CATSDLSSGANVLTF
TRBJ1-4 many TRBV7-8 CASSLARGRNEKLFF
TRBJ1-5 few TRBV10-3 CAISESRGTNQPQHF
TRBJ2-3 . TRBV18 CASSPPSRVTWDTQYF
TRBJ2-1 . TRBV5-5 CASSPRTANEQFF
TRBJ1-3 few TRBV6-1 CASGDTGGNTIYF
TRBJ2-7 many TRBV11-1 CASSLGGAPPWEQYF
TRBJ2-7 . TRBV6-5 CASSYSGGIPYEQYF